The 31 T cell receptor beta chains below come from one sample, sequenced in a study of CD8 T cells in ankylosing spondylitis. Study results and limitations: Characteristic of ankylosing spondylitis blood, it appeared, was a TCR beta motif comprising about eight highly homologous variants.

TCRdb processed the 5' RACE reads anew with MiXCR; each CDR3 protein has one entry. This sample has 350,000 to 550,000 distinct CDR3 sequences, with about 24% found just once. Antigens of these TCRs are unknown. Input material: blood, either unsorted or a sorted T cell fraction (not recorded which). These receptors all stem from a male donor with ankylosing spondylitis.

V and J are TRBV19 and TRBJ2-1; D gene uncertain. The V gene lost 10 bases and the J gene lost 6 bases, with 19 bases spanning the gap. Looked up from germline, CDR1 is LNHDA and CDR2 is SQIVND (reference sequence). The CDR3 is 14 amino acids. CDR3 residues: CATRPAPQVNEQFF. CDR3 coding DNA: TGTGCCACTAGACCCGCGCCCCAAGTCAATGAGCAGTTCTTC.

The chain links TRBV12-3 or TRBV12-4 to TRBJ2-1; 10 nucleotides align to TRBD2. This CDR3 comprises 17 residues. The V and J ends lost 6 bases and 4 bases, in that order; junction bases with no gene match: 12. For the CDR3, the DNA is TGTGCCAGCAGCAAAGCGGGAGGGGCACCAAGGTACAATGAGCAGTTCTTC. This gives the protein CASSKAGGAPRYNEQFF.

This clonotype was found a few times. The gene calls are TRBV20-1 and TRBJ2-1; 9 bases are shared with TRBD2. CDR1 DFQATT and CDR2 SNEGSKA come from the germline V gene (reference sequence). With V trimmed by 1 base and J by 0 bases, 13 bases remained unmatched. The CDR3 runs to 19 residues. This CDR3 reads CSARGGSGRIIDSYNEQFF. CDR3 coding DNA: TGCAGTGCTAGAGGGGGTAGCGGGAGAATTATAGACTCCTACAATGAGCAGTTCTTC.

The table lists this clonotype with a count of one. The chain joins TRBV11-2 to TRBJ1-2; D possibly corresponds to TRBD1 (5 bases). This CDR3 has 13 amino acids. V lost 0 bases to trimming and J lost 8 bases, with 10 bases between them. Germline CDR1 and CDR2: SGHAT and FQNNGV. CDR3 loop: CASSLDRELGYTF. CDR3 in DNA: TGTGCCAGCAGCTTAGACAGGGAATTGGGCTACACCTTC.

The table lists this clonotype with a few counts. The rearrangement links TRBV20-1 to TRBJ2-5, with D possibly matching TRBD1 (5 bases). CDR1 and CDR2 (germline): DFQATT, SNEGSKA (reference sequence). Trimming left V 4 bases short and J 1 base short, with 13 bases between. This CDR3 contains 14 residues. CDR3 DNA: TGCAGTGCTAAAGTCACGCAGGGCCAAGAGACCCAGTACTTC. It translates to CSAKVTQGQETQYF.

The rearrangement joins TRBV27 to TRBJ1-5; no clear D. The V end was cut by 6 bases, the J end by 6 bases, with 18 bases between. The CDR3 is 15 amino acids. Germline CDR1 and CDR2: MNHEY and SMNVEV (reference sequence). The chain's CDR3 is CASSNQANPIQPQHF. CDR3 sequence (DNA): TGTGCCAGCAGCAACCAGGCGAATCCTATTCAGCCCCAGCATTTT.

The chain couples TRBV5-1 to TRBJ2-1; 14 nucleotides agree with TRBD2. The CDR3 loop spans 15 amino acids. Germline CDR1 reads SGHRS; CDR2 reads YFSETQ. Trimming cost V 5 bases and J 9 bases; bases outside gene matches: 7. The CDR3 DNA reads TGCGCCAGCAGTCGACTAGCGGGAGGGCAGGGTGAGCAGTTCTTC. Its protein is CASSRLAGGQGEQFF. The full variable domain, completed using reference TRBV5-1 and TRBJ2-1, is KAGVTQTPRYLIKTRGQQVTLSCSPISGHRSVSWYQQTPGQGLQFLFEYFSETQRNKGNFPGRFSGRQFSNSRSEMNVSTLELGDSALYLCASSRLAGGQGEQFFGPGTRLTVL.

This sequence joins TRBV7-9 and TRBJ2-3; a possible D gene is TRBD2 (5 bases). The germline V and J ends were trimmed by 3 bases and 4 bases, with 8 bases remaining between them. This CDR3 spans 13 amino acids. The germline gives CDR1 SEHNR, CDR2 FQNEAQ (reference sequence). CDR3 sequence: CASSFRDSDTQYF. For the CDR3, the DNA is TGTGCCAGCAGCTTCCGGGATTCAGATACGCAGTATTTT.

The table lists this clonotype with many counts. The CDR3 coding sequence is TGTGCCAGCAGTTTAGGGACAGGGGTAACGGATACGCAGTATTTT. Translation gives CASSLGTGVTDTQYF. This chain joins TRBV12-3 or TRBV12-4 and TRBJ2-3; 9 bases map to TRBD1. J gave up 6 bases and V 1 base, and 5 bases lay outside the gene matches. CDR3 length: 15 residues.

This clonotype was found a few times. This sequence joins TRBV27 and TRBJ2-1; 10 bases agree with TRBD2. Germline-derived CDR1 and CDR2 are MNHEY and SMNVEV (reference sequence). The CDR3 runs to 15 residues. V trimming: 5 bases; J trimming: 8 bases; junction bases outside the gene matches: 9. The CDR3, as DNA: TGTGCCAGCAGTACCCCTAGCGGGAGTAAGCATGAGCAGTTCTTC. This encodes CASSTPSGSKHEQFF.

The rearrangement links TRBV2 to TRBJ2-7; 12 positions match TRBD2. The CDR3 consists of 16 residues. Germline values: CDR1 SNHLY, CDR2 FYNNEI. With 1 base clipped from V and 4 bases from J, the junction kept 5 bases outside the gene matches. CDR3 region: CASSEGLAGAYYEQYV. The CDR3 DNA is TGTGCCAGCAGTGAAGGACTAGCGGGGGCCTATTACGAGCAGTACGTC.

This clonotype was observed a handful of times. This chain uses TRBV20-1 with TRBJ2-3; a possible D gene is TRBD2 (5 bases). Between the trimmed V and J ends, which lost 0 bases and 2 bases, there was a span of 9 bases. In germline, CDR1 is DFQATT, CDR2 SNEGSKA (reference sequence). The CDR3 has 14 amino acids. This CDR3 is CSARDQDYTDTQYF. CDR3 DNA: TGCAGTGCTAGAGATCAAGACTACACAGATACGCAGTATTTT.

In this sample, this clonotype turned up a few times. The V gene is TRBV20-1, the J gene TRBJ2-1; 13 positions match TRBD2. Germline CDR1 is DFQATT and CDR2 is SNEGSKA (reference sequence). The length of the CDR3 is 16 residues. V was clipped by 1 base and J by 7 bases; unmatched bases: 7. The CDR3 DNA reads as TGCAGTGCTAGAGGACTAGCGGGAGGAAATGATAATGAGCAGTTCTTC. This sequence encodes CSARGLAGGNDNEQFF.

This clonotype has only a few counts. The chain is built from TRBV6-2 or TRBV6-3 and TRBJ2-1; D possibly matches TRBD1 or TRBD2 (5 bases each). Per germline, CDR1 MNHEY and CDR2 SVGEGT. The CDR3 sequence is 13 residues long. V gave up 7 bases and J gave up 10 bases, with 17 bases separating them. CDR3 in amino acids: CASTSGRPAEQFF. The CDR3 region has the DNA TGTGCCAGCACTTCGGGACGTCCGGCCGAGCAGTTCTTC.

This chain uses TRBV29-1 with TRBJ2-7; 10 bases fit TRBD2. The CDR3 is 13 residues long. Germline V gives CDR1 SQVTM, CDR2 ANQGSEA. J lost 6 bases, V lost 6 bases, and 8 bases had no gene match. In DNA form, the CDR3 reads TGCAGCGTACGACTAGCGGGCCTCGGCGAGCAGTACGTC. Its protein is CSVRLAGLGEQYV.

Many counts were recorded for this clonotype. V usage is TRBV5-1 and J usage is TRBJ2-1, with TRBD1 identical over 9 bases. CDR1 and CDR2 (germline): SGHRS, YFSETQ. There are 15 residues in the CDR3. V shed 2 bases, J shed 6 bases, and the junction held 6 bases outside the gene matches. The CDR3 spells CASSFSGTGINEQFF. The DNA for the CDR3 is TGCGCCAGCAGCTTCTCCGGGACAGGGATCAATGAGCAGTTCTTC.

The chain links TRBV5-1 to TRBJ2-3, with D tentatively TRBD2 (6 bases). Trimming pared 0 bases from V and 5 bases from J, leaving 13 bases between. The CDR3 is 15 residues long. The germline V gene encodes CDR1 SGHRS and CDR2 YFSETQ. As DNA, the CDR3 is TGCGCCAGCAGCTTGGCACCGACCGGGGGAGATACGCAGTATTTT. Its protein is CASSLAPTGGDTQYF.

The CDR3 reads CASSYKRDWEYEQYF. CDR3 sequence (DNA): TGTGCCAGCAGCTACAAACGGGACTGGGAATACGAGCAGTACTTC. The J gene is TRBJ2-7, the V gene TRBV7-2, with D possibly being TRBD2 (6 bases). CDR1 and CDR2 (germline): SGHTA, FQGNSA. Between the trimmed V and J ends, which lost 4 bases and 4 bases, there was a span of 17 bases. This CDR3 contains 15 residues.

J is TRBJ2-1 and V is TRBV20-1, with TRBD2 matching 10 bases. This CDR3 region has 18 residues. The ends lost 6 bases at V and 4 bases at J; junction bases unmatched: 18. The germline V gene encodes CDR1 DFQATT and CDR2 SNEGSKA (reference sequence). In nucleotides, the CDR3 is TGCAGTGCCACCAATCCCGGGCTAGCGGGAGCCCAATACAATGAGCAGTTCTTC. Protein: CSATNPGLAGAQYNEQFF.

This clonotype was detected only a few times. An end of the junction does not agree with germline; a read error may underlie this. The chain couples TRBV29-1 to TRBJ2-1; the D is unclear. The CDR3 length is 10 residues. Germline CDR1 is SQVTM and CDR2 is ANQGSEA. The CDR3 loop reads CSVDQDRCGF. CDR3 sequence (DNA): TGCAGCGTTGATCAGGACCGATGTGGATTC.

The rearrangement uses TRBV5-5 and TRBJ2-3; the match to TRBD2 covers 12 bases. J was trimmed by 6 bases and V by 0 bases; bases with no gene match: 5. Germline V gives CDR1 SGHKS, CDR2 YYEKEE (reference sequence). The CDR3 runs 16 residues. CDR3 amino acids: CASSLVASGRADTQYF. Here the CDR3 DNA reads TGTGCCAGCAGCTTGGTGGCTAGCGGGAGGGCGGATACGCAGTATTTT.

The chain uses TRBV12-3 or TRBV12-4 and TRBJ2-5; 10 bases map to TRBD1. V was clipped by 6 bases and J by 5 bases; unmatched bases: 6. CDR3 size: 14 residues. CDR3 coding DNA: TGTGCCAGCAGGGAGACAGGGGGCGCGGAGACCCAGTACTTC. Its protein is CASRETGGAETQYF.

This clonotype was observed a few times. This chain connects TRBV20-1 to TRBJ1-4, with TRBD1 matching over 8 bases. Per germline, CDR1 DFQATT and CDR2 SNEGSKA (reference sequence). V was clipped by 4 bases and J by 6 bases; unmatched bases: 4. The CDR3 sequence is 13 residues long. CDR3 loop: CSATLDRDEKLFF. The CDR3 nucleotides read TGCAGTGCTACACTGGACAGGGATGAAAAACTGTTTTTT.

This chain connects TRBV20-1 to TRBJ2-3, with D perhaps TRBD2 (6 bases). Per germline, CDR1 DFQATT and CDR2 SNEGSKA (reference sequence). Trimming took off 5 bases at V and 0 bases at J, with 15 bases between the two ends. There are 15 residues in the CDR3. The CDR3 DNA reads as TGCAGTGCTGCTTCGGGGGTAGCGAGCACAGATACGCAGTATTTT. This gives the protein CSAASGVASTDTQYF.

This chain links TRBV27 with TRBJ2-2; TRBD1 agrees at 11 bases. The germline gives CDR1 MNHEY, CDR2 SMNVEV (reference sequence). The CDR3 contains 16 residues. With V trimmed by 6 bases and J by 8 bases, 11 bases remained unmatched. The CDR3 is CASRPLGQGAIGELFF. DNA of the CDR3: TGTGCCAGCAGGCCTCTAGGACAGGGGGCGATTGGGGAGCTGTTTTTT.

The genes are TRBV20-1 and TRBJ2-1, with D perhaps being TRBD1 or TRBD2 (5 bases each). This CDR3 is built from 15 residues. The germline CDR1 and CDR2 sequences are DFQATT and SNEGSKA (reference sequence). The CDR3 reads CSPWGSPSSYNEQFF. In DNA form, the CDR3 reads TGCAGCCCTTGGGGGTCTCCAAGCTCCTACAATGAGCAGTTCTTC.

The chain recombines TRBV6-1 with TRBJ2-3, with TRBD2 matching over 11 bases. This CDR3 is built from 17 residues. Germline V gene lookup returns CDR1 MNHNS and CDR2 SASEGT. V was pared by 6 bases and J by 2 bases, with 10 bases of the junction left unmatched. This CDR3 is CASSKPLAGGDTDTQYF. CDR3 nucleotide sequence: TGTGCCAGCAGCAAACCCCTAGCGGGAGGCGACACAGATACGCAGTATTTT.

This clonotype was seen a few times. The rearrangement joins TRBV12-3 or TRBV12-4 to TRBJ1-1, with 9 bases matching TRBD1. This CDR3 comprises 16 residues. Germline trimming cut 5 bases from V and 4 bases from J; bases unmatched to any gene: 11. CDR3 in amino acids: CASSLRSGTGSTEAFF. The CDR3 bases are TGTGCCAGCAGTCTACGGTCCGGGACAGGGTCCACTGAAGCTTTCTTT.

This rearrangement joins TRBV7-9 to TRBJ2-1; D gene uncertain. V was cut by 6 bases and J by 6 bases, with 12 bases left in between. Germline CDR1 is SEHNR and CDR2 is FQNEAQ (reference sequence). CDR3 length: 13 amino acids. The CDR3 loop reads CASRPRQINEQFF. In nucleotides, the CDR3 is TGTGCCAGCAGGCCGCGGCAGATCAATGAGCAGTTCTTC.

This clonotype was observed a handful of times. The chain combines TRBV5-1 with TRBJ2-1; D gene uncertain. Germline-derived CDR1 and CDR2 are SGHRS and YFSETQ. The CDR3 consists of 16 residues. Trimming removed 0 bases from V and 6 bases from J, with 16 bases in between. In DNA form, the CDR3 reads TGCGCCAGCAGCTTGGCTGGGCTAGGCCCTTCCAATGAGCAGTTCTTC. It specifies CASSLAGLGPSNEQFF.

This chain links TRBV21-1 with TRBJ2-1. TRBV21-1 is a recognized pseudogene. The CDR3 loop spans 17 amino acids. In DNA form, the CDR3 reads TGTGCCAGCAGCCCCTTAGGCGGCCACTACTCCTACAATGAGCAGTTCTTC. Its translation: CASSPLGGHYSYNEQFF.